This T cell receptor (beta chain) was profiled in a study of CD8+CD57+ T cells in acquired aplastic anemia. Sequencing involved patients with CD8+CD57+ cell expansion previously shown by flow cytometry. Both TCR beta VDJ combination and CDR3 sequence profiling were carried out. Genomic DNA was the template for this profiling. A single record per CDR3 protein comes from TCRdb applying MiXCR to the reads. The sample lists roughly 150,000 distinct CDR3 sequences, 40% to 55% occurring once. V lost 5 bases, J lost 11 bases, and 16 bases lay in between. The CDR3 runs 14 residues. CDR1 and CDR2 from the germline V gene are MNHNS and SASEGT. Comments on this clonotype: A read error is possible here, since a much larger clone lies one base away.

V gene TRBV6-1 combines with J gene TRBJ1-6; possibly TRBD1 for D (5 bases). Sequenced material: sorted CD4+, CD8+, or CD8+CD57+ T cells (not recorded which) from PBMCs. The clonotype comes from a human donor with aplastic anemia. CDR3 protein: CASSTRGKNPPLHF. DNA for the CDR3: TGTGCCAGCAGTACCCGGGGCAAAAATCCACCCCTCCACTTT.